This T cell receptor (beta chain) was identified in a study of early T cells in non-severe SARS-CoV-2 infection. Across the whole study: Chains stayed unpaired after sequencing of bulk RNA from unsorted whole blood.

Overall study results and limits: Database matching using VDJdb favored anti-spike CD8 responses, with private and CD4 specificities left missing.

Unique molecular identifiers were added to individual cDNA molecules. TCRdb passed the 5' RACE reads through MiXCR, listing each CDR3 protein once. The sample records about 90,000 distinct CDR3 sequences, over 9.5% being singletons. This clonotype was observed at least ten times. Its antigen is undetermined. Germline CDR1 reads SGHVS; CDR2 reads FQNEAQ. This CDR3 has 17 residues. Trimming pared 4 bases from V and 1 base from J, leaving 19 bases between. The sample here was whole blood, taken at baseline. The gene calls are TRBV7-8 and TRBJ1-1; a weak D match, TRBD1 (6 bases). This TCR was recovered from an adult who was a healthcare worker with PCR-confirmed SARS-CoV-2 infection or an uninfected control (not recorded which). The CDR3 DNA reads as TGTGCCAGCAGCTACCCACGAATCGGACAGACGAACACTGAAGCTTTCTTT. Amino acids: CASSYPRIGQTNTEAFF.